This T cell receptor beta chain was sequenced for a study of monozygotic twins with inflammatory bowel disease. The CDR3 runs 13 residues. The germline V gene has CDR1 SGHTA and CDR2 FQGNSA. UMIs that included a 6-nucleotide sample barcode were added by template switching, which took place during cDNA synthesis. TCRdb reprocessed the 5' RACE reads, keeping one entry per CDR3 protein, no DNA. In total, the table holds a few hundred thousand distinct CDR3 sequences. Sequenced material: blood. The chain employs TRBV7-2 and TRBJ1-2. This TCR was recovered from a human donor with ulcerative colitis or Crohn's disease, or a healthy co-twin of an affected twin (not recorded which). The CDR3: CASTAWNLYGYTF.